Shown below are 9 T cell receptor beta chains from a single sample sequenced in a study of cytomegalovirus exposure and HLA in healthy donors. A multiplex PCR was run with 60 Vbeta primers and 13 Jbeta primers. Libraries were prepared by immunoSEQ multiplex PCR; TCRdb keeps only in-frame clonotypes and omits some of them. The table shows about 190,000 clones, with 85% to 90% occurring only once. The sequenced sample was PBMCs. These receptor sequences come from a woman younger than 35 in good health and CMV-seronegative.

The CDR3 loop reads CASSQGRGAGGNQPQHF. The CDR3 DNA sequence: TGTGCCAGCAGCCAAGGCCGTGGCGCGGGTGGCAATCAGCCCCAGCATTTT. The V call is TRBV4-2, the J call TRBJ1-5, with D hard to call. From germline, CDR1 is LGHNA and CDR2 YNFKEQ. V was clipped by 1 base and J by 2 bases, with 15 bases between them. This CDR3 is 17 amino acids long.

The V call is TRBV27, the J call TRBJ2-3; no definite D call. Germline V gene lookup returns CDR1 MNHEY and CDR2 SMNVEV (reference sequence). This CDR3 has 16 residues. With 5 bases removed from V and 0 bases from J, the gap between germline ends came to 15 bases. The chain's CDR3 is CASSTTTVVSTDTQYF. The CDR3 region has the DNA TGTGCCAGCAGTACCACAACAGTCGTAAGCACAGATACGCAGTATTTT.

This clone was detected only once. The chain couples TRBV6-5 to TRBJ2-2; weak D call: TRBD2 (5 bases). Per germline, CDR1 MNHEY and CDR2 SVGAGI. The CDR3 is made up of 16 amino acids. The germline V and J ends were trimmed by 0 bases and 5 bases, with 13 bases remaining between them. CDR3 nucleotide sequence: TGTGCCAGCAGTTACTCGAGCTCCGGCGGGACCGGGGAGCTGTTTTTT. The encoded protein is CASSYSSSGGTGELFF.

The genes are TRBV2 and TRBJ1-1; D might be TRBD1 (6 bases). The CDR3 extends over 15 amino acids. Germline values: CDR1 SNHLY, CDR2 FYNNEI. Trimming shortened V by 6 bases and J by 1 base, and 15 bases separated the two germline ends. Here the CDR3 DNA reads TGTGCCAGCAGATCAAGACAGGACCAGAACACTGAAGCTTTCTTT. Its protein product is CASRSRQDQNTEAFF.

The gene calls are TRBV5-5 and TRBJ1-3; perhaps TRBD1 as D (5 bases). Germline V gene data show CDR1 as SGHKS and CDR2 as YYEKEE (reference sequence). The CDR3 has 16 amino acids. Trimming removed 0 bases from V and 0 bases from J, with 10 bases in between. The CDR3 is CASSLGGLPSGNTIYF. DNA of the CDR3: TGTGCCAGCAGCTTGGGGGGACTGCCCTCTGGAAACACCATATATTTT.

The V call is TRBV5-8, the J call TRBJ1-2; 11 nucleotides match TRBD1. Germline lookup yields CDR1 SGHTS and CDR2 YDEGEE. Trimming cost V 0 bases and J 4 bases; bases outside gene matches: 5. This CDR3 spans 16 amino acids. The DNA of the CDR3 is TGTGCCAGCAGCTTGGCTTGGGGACAGGGGGTCTATGGCTACACCTTC. Protein: CASSLAWGQGVYGYTF.

The chain joins TRBV11-2 to TRBJ1-3; D perhaps matches TRBD1 (6 bases). The germline V gene has CDR1 SGHAT and CDR2 FQNNGV. The CDR3 consists of 15 residues. V was shortened by 5 bases and J by 0 bases, with 11 bases between the two germline ends. This CDR3 reads CASSLDRHSGNTIYF. The CDR3 coding sequence is TGTGCCAGCAGCCTGGACAGACACTCTGGAAACACCATATATTTT.

The gene calls are TRBV5-1 and TRBJ1-6; 9 nucleotides agree with TRBD1. This CDR3 region has 16 residues. The J segment lost 7 bases and the V segment lost 2 bases, leaving 7 bases of the junction unmatched. Germline lookup yields CDR1 SGHRS and CDR2 YFSETQ. CDR3 sequence (DNA): TGCGCCAGCAGCTTCGCCGCCGGGACAGGGAATTCACCCCTCCACTTT. Its protein is CASSFAAGTGNSPLHF.

The rearrangement links TRBV28 to TRBJ2-3; the match to TRBD1 covers 10 bases. This CDR3 region has 16 residues. Per germline, CDR1 MDHEN and CDR2 SYDVKM. The junction had 8 bases not matched to a gene; V was cut back by 8 bases and J by 0 bases. In DNA, the CDR3 is TGTGCCAGCCCCCCCGGACAGGGGGGGAGCACAGATACGCAGTATTTT. This encodes CASPPGQGGSTDTQYF.